These 26 T cell receptor beta chains were sequenced from one sample in a study of vaccination effects on CD4 cells after COVID-19. Which antigens these TCRs recognize remains unknown. The table came from immunoSEQ multiplex PCR; TCRdb's copy has only in-frame clones and leaves some out. The sample includes around 59,000 clones, roughly 80% of them seen just once. Antigen-specific CD4+ T cells were first expanded with viral peptide pools by the ViraFEST assay and only then sequenced. With roughly nine days of culture completed, CD4+ T cells were isolated. Participants got two doses of BNT162b2 or mRNA-1273 vaccine. Sequences were derived from CD4+ T cells from PBMCs cultured with HCoV-OC43 spike peptides, sampled after COVID-19 vaccination. Subset in this sample: HCoV-OC43 spike overlapping peptide pool stimulation. The receptors shown here come from a human donor who received a COVID-19 vaccine.

This clone showed up just a few times. Written as DNA, the CDR3 is TGTGCCAGCAGTTTAGGGACAACCGGCTACGAGCAGTACGTC. Translating gives CASSLGTTGYEQYV. The chain combines TRBV28 with TRBJ2-7, with TRBD1 as a possible D gene (6 bases). The ends were cut back, 2 bases at V and 3 bases at J, with 11 bases in the middle. The CDR3 is 14 residues long. Germline V gene sequence: CDR1 MDHEN, CDR2 SYDVKM.

The chain recombines TRBV18 with TRBJ1-2; 9 bases are shared with TRBD1. The CDR3 length is 13 residues. Germline V CDR1 and CDR2: KGHSH, LQKENI. With V trimmed by 5 bases and J by 8 bases, 6 bases remained unmatched. The CDR3: CASSTTGGLGYTF. DNA for the CDR3: TGTGCCAGCTCAACTACAGGGGGCCTAGGCTACACCTTC.

This chain links TRBV4-2 with TRBJ2-7; the match to TRBD2 covers 7 bases. The CDR3 runs 14 residues. J lost 7 bases, V lost 7 bases, and 13 bases had no gene match. CDR1 and CDR2 (germline): LGHNA, YNFKEQ. The CDR3, as DNA: TGTGCCAGCACCCCTGATCGGGGGGTGGGGGAGCAGTACGTC. It translates to CASTPDRGVGEQYV.

V is TRBV10-2 and J is TRBJ2-3, with D perhaps matching TRBD1 (5 bases). The CDR3 loop spans 14 amino acids. The V end lost 6 bases, the J end lost 4 bases, and 14 bases lay between the germline ends. CDR1 WSHSY and CDR2 SAAADI come from the germline V gene. The CDR3 here is CASSQGIPADTQYF. In nucleotides, the CDR3 is TGCGCCAGCAGCCAGGGAATACCCGCAGATACGCAGTATTTT.

CDR3 sequence (DNA): TGTGCCAGCAGTGTCCGCTATGGCTACACCTTC. This encodes CASSVRYGYTF. The V call is TRBV28, the J call TRBJ1-2; D gene uncertain. V lost 5 bases, J lost 4 bases, and 5 bases lay in between. Germline lookup yields CDR1 MDHEN and CDR2 SYDVKM. This CDR3 contains 11 residues.

This rearrangement joins TRBV9 to TRBJ1-1; no clear D gene. This CDR3 region has 15 residues. V was cut by 0 bases and J by 3 bases, with 12 bases left in between. In germline, CDR1 is SGDLS, CDR2 YYNGEE. This chain's CDR3 is CASSVGGGADTEAFF. The DNA for the CDR3 is TGTGCCAGCAGCGTAGGTGGAGGAGCGGACACTGAAGCTTTCTTT.

The gene calls are TRBV5-5 and TRBJ1-3; 7 nucleotides line up with TRBD1. Germline CDR1 reads SGHKS; CDR2 reads YYEKEE (reference sequence). The length of the CDR3 is 16 residues. V shed 2 bases and J 0 bases; nucleotides not matched to a gene: 5. The CDR3 DNA reads as TGTGCCAGCAGCTTATCAGGGGGAATCTCTGGAAACACCATATATTTT. Its translation is CASSLSGGISGNTIYF.

The chain combines TRBV3-1 (or the pseudogene TRBV3-2) with TRBJ2-1; D is unclear. The CDR3 consists of 15 residues. Germline values: CDR1 LGHDT, CDR2 YNNKEL (reference sequence). Trimming took 2 bases from V and 4 from J, leaving 12 bases between them. The CDR3 is CASSQNQPKYNEQFF. The DNA for the CDR3 is TGTGCCAGCAGCCAAAACCAGCCCAAATACAATGAGCAGTTCTTC.

The gene calls are TRBV5-1 and TRBJ2-3; TRBD2 agrees at 14 bases. The CDR3 extends over 21 amino acids. Trimming cost V 1 base and J 1 base; bases outside gene matches: 14. CDR1 and CDR2 from the germline V gene are SGHRS and YFSETQ. The CDR3 sequence is CASSLFPPGLAGGTGTDTQYF. CDR3 DNA sequence: TGCGCCAGCAGCTTGTTCCCCCCCGGACTAGCGGGGGGAACGGGCACAGATACGCAGTATTTT.

This clone was counted a few times. V and J are TRBV28 and TRBJ1-2; maybe TRBD1 (6 bases). V lost 4 bases to trimming and J lost 5 bases, with 11 bases between them. This CDR3 has 13 residues. The germline V gene encodes CDR1 MDHEN and CDR2 SYDVKM. As DNA, the CDR3 is TGTGCCAGCAGTTGGACAGCTATATATGGCTACACCTTC. It encodes CASSWTAIYGYTF.

This clone occurred a few times. The chain recombines TRBV11-1 with TRBJ2-2, with 8 bases lining up with TRBD2. V lost 5 bases to trimming and J lost 2 bases; unmatched junction nucleotides: 7. CDR3 length equals 16 residues. CDR1 is SGHAT and CDR2 is FQDESV in the germline V gene (reference sequence). CDR3 sequence: CASSAQRGLNTGELFF. CDR3 bases: TGTGCCAGCAGCGCCCAGCGGGGGCTTAACACCGGGGAGCTGTTTTTT.

The chain recombines TRBV19 with TRBJ1-5, with 8 positions matching TRBD1. Germline-derived CDR1 and CDR2 are LNHDA and SQIVND (reference sequence). The length of the CDR3 is 14 residues. The V segment lost 6 bases and the J segment 4 bases; nucleotides outside the gene matches: 5. CDR3 nucleotide sequence: TGTGCCAGTAGAGAAGACAGGGGAAATCAGCCCCAGCATTTT. Translating it yields CASREDRGNQPQHF.

The V gene is TRBV7-3, the J gene TRBJ2-5, with 8 bases that match TRBD1. Germline V gene data show CDR1 as SGHTA and CDR2 as FQGTGA. V lost 1 base, J lost 5 bases, and 9 bases stayed unmatched. This CDR3 region has 16 residues. The DNA of the CDR3 is TGTGCCAGCAGCTTAATTCCCGACAGGGGTGGGGAGACCCAGTACTTC. This sequence encodes CASSLIPDRGGETQYF.

The V gene is TRBV2, the J gene TRBJ2-5, with 7 bases aligning to TRBD1. The CDR3 extends over 13 amino acids. Losses at the gene ends were 8 bases for V and 0 bases for J; bases not matched to a gene: 3. CDR1 and CDR2 from the germline V gene are SNHLY and FYNNEI. In DNA form, the CDR3 reads TGTGCCAGCGCCGGGACAGACCAAGAGACCCAGTACTTC. It encodes CASAGTDQETQYF.

The chain recombines TRBV28 with TRBJ1-1, with D unresolved. CDR1 is MDHEN, CDR2 SYDVKM, per germline. This CDR3 spans 13 amino acids. The V and J ends lost 10 bases and 0 bases respectively, with 12 bases between them. CDR3 in DNA: TGTGCCACCTTAGAGGCTCTGAACACTGAAGCTTTCTTT. Protein sequence: CATLEALNTEAFF.

J is TRBJ1-1 and V is TRBV12-5, with no clear D. V gave up 0 bases and J gave up 1 base, with 18 bases separating them. Germline CDR1 reads LGHNT; CDR2 reads FRNRAP. This CDR3 spans 18 amino acids. The CDR3 sequence: CASGLVLDGRAPNTEAFF. The DNA of the CDR3 is TGTGCTAGTGGTTTGGTACTGGACGGGAGGGCTCCGAACACTGAAGCTTTCTTT.

This sequence joins TRBV24-1 and TRBJ1-5; D gene ambiguous. V lost 0 bases and J lost 7, with 6 bases in between. The germline gives CDR1 KGHDR, CDR2 SFDVKD. The CDR3 has 13 amino acids. This CDR3 reads CATSDLGGQPQHF. The CDR3 DNA is TGTGCCACCAGTGATTTGGGCGGCCAGCCCCAGCATTTT.

The chain employs TRBV27 and TRBJ1-5, with D tentatively TRBD1 (5 bases). CDR1 is MNHEY and CDR2 is SMNVEV in the germline V gene (reference sequence). Trimming took 0 bases from V and 6 from J, leaving 9 bases between them. CDR3 length equals 14 residues. CDR3 residues: CASSLSGGAQPQHF. The CDR3 DNA follows: TGTGCCAGCAGTTTATCGGGAGGGGCTCAGCCCCAGCATTTT.

This clone was detected once. The chain employs TRBV9 and TRBJ2-5; 9 bases line up with TRBD1. Germline V lookup: CDR1 SGDLS, CDR2 YYNGEE. The CDR3 sequence is 14 residues long. V lost 2 bases, J lost 4 bases, and 3 bases stayed unmatched. CDR3 region: CASSVDRGRETQYF. CDR3 bases: TGTGCCAGCAGCGTGGACAGGGGTAGAGAGACCCAGTACTTC.

The table lists this clone with a few counts. The chain has TRBV7-8 and TRBJ1-1; D is ambiguous. The germline V and J ends were trimmed by 0 bases and 2 bases, with 4 bases remaining between them. This CDR3 comprises 13 residues. Germline V CDR1 and CDR2: SGHVS, FQNEAQ. CDR3 region: CASSLALNTEAFF. DNA for the CDR3: TGTGCCAGCAGCTTAGCACTTAACACTGAAGCTTTCTTT.

The V call is TRBV20-1, the J call TRBJ2-1, with D unresolved. The CDR3 covers 15 residues. The V end was cut by 3 bases, the J end by 0 bases, with 12 bases between. CDR1 is DFQATT and CDR2 is SNEGSKA in the germline V gene (reference sequence). In DNA form, the CDR3 reads TGCAGTGCTAGTGGTCCCCTGAGCTCCTACAATGAGCAGTTCTTC. Its translation is CSASGPLSSYNEQFF.

The rearrangement uses TRBV5-1 and TRBJ2-1, with D tentatively TRBD1 (7 bases). The CDR3 covers 14 residues. Trimming took off 4 bases at V and 2 bases at J, with 10 bases between the two ends. Germline V gene data show CDR1 as SGHRS and CDR2 as YFSETQ. CDR3 sequence: CASSAGQPYNEQFF. The CDR3 DNA reads TGCGCCAGCAGCGCGGGACAGCCCTACAATGAGCAGTTCTTC.

This clone was picked up one time. This CDR3 reads CASSQVRGPQYF. As DNA, the CDR3 is TGTGCCAGCAGCCAAGTGCGGGGGCCCCAGTACTTC. The chain uses TRBV3-1 (or the pseudogene TRBV3-2) and TRBJ2-5; possible D gene TRBD2, 7 bases. Germline CDR1 is LGHDT and CDR2 is YNNKEL (reference sequence). The CDR3 is made up of 12 amino acids. The ends were cut back, 1 base at V and 9 bases at J, with 9 bases in the middle.

The V call is TRBV28, the J call TRBJ2-2; TRBD1 matches at 12 bases. The CDR3 runs to 15 residues. Germline lookup yields CDR1 MDHEN and CDR2 SYDVKM. Trimming took 10 bases from V and 5 from J; bases not matched to a gene: 8. The CDR3 DNA follows: TGTGCCACCCGGGACAGGGGGCTGGATACCGGGGAGCTGTTTTTT. Translated, it gives CATRDRGLDTGELFF.

This rearrangement joins TRBV3-1 (or the pseudogene TRBV3-2) to TRBJ1-1; D is perhaps TRBD1 (5 bases). Germline V gives CDR1 LGHDT, CDR2 YNNKEL (reference sequence). The CDR3 spans 15 residues. The germline V and J ends were trimmed by 2 bases and 2 bases, with 12 bases remaining between them. The CDR3 sequence: CASSQIRGSNTEAFF. In DNA, the CDR3 is TGTGCCAGCAGCCAAATAAGGGGAAGCAACACTGAAGCTTTCTTT.

This chain uses TRBV11-2 with TRBJ1-2; tentatively, D is TRBD1 (6 bases). The length of the CDR3 is 12 residues. Trimming removed 8 bases at V and 3 bases at J, with 10 bases between. Germline CDR1 reads SGHAT; CDR2 reads FQNNGV. The CDR3 protein is CASRGQDYGYTF. The DNA of the CDR3 is TGTGCCAGCCGGGGGCAGGACTATGGCTACACCTTC. The whole variable domain, filled in from reference TRBV11-2 and TRBJ1-2, reads EAGVAQSPRYKIIEKRQSVAFWCNPISGHATLYWYQQILGQGPKLLIQFQNNGVVDDSQLPKDRFSAERLKGVDSTLKIQPAKLEDSAVYLCASRGQDYGYTFGSGTRLTVV.